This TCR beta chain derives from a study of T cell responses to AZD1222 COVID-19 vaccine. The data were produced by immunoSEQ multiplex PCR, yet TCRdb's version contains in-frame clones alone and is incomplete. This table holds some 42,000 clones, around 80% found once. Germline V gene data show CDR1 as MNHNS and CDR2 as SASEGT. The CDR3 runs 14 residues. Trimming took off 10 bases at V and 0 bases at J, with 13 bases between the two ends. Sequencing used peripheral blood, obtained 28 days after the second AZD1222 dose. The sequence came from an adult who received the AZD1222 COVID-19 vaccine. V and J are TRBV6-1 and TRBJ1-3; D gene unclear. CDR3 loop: CAIWEPSSGNTIYF. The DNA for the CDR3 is TGTGCCATCTGGGAGCCTAGCTCTGGAAACACCATATATTTT.